These 24 T cell receptor beta chains share one sample of origin, sequenced in a study of T cells in Graves' hyperthyroidism and ophthalmopathy. Regions amplified from RNA transcripts were the TCR beta CDR3 regions. HTBI primers were employed in a first-round RT-PCR of the TCR CDR3. TCRdb independently ran MiXCR on the multiplex PCR reads; one entry per CDR3 protein. The sample holds approximately 430,000 distinct CDR3 sequences, 14% to 15% seen once. The sequencing sample was made of blood. These receptors came from a man aged 18-30 years with Graves' ophthalmopathy.

This clonotype came up many times. V and J are TRBV5-6 and TRBJ2-2; no clear D. This CDR3 contains 14 residues. The V end lost 0 bases, the J end lost 3 bases, and 6 bases lay between the germline ends. Per germline, CDR1 SGHDT and CDR2 YYEEEE. CDR3 in amino acids: CASSLGGDTGELFF. CDR3 DNA: TGTGCCAGCAGCTTGGGAGGCGACACCGGGGAGCTGTTTTTT.

This chain connects TRBV5-6 to TRBJ1-2; TRBD1 is a possible D gene (6 bases). This CDR3 has 17 amino acids. CDR1 SGHDT and CDR2 YYEEEE come from the germline V gene. The V end lost 0 bases, the J end lost 0 bases, and 15 bases lay between the germline ends. The CDR3 region is CASSLGGAGASNYGYTF. The CDR3 DNA is TGTGCCAGCAGCTTGGGGGGGGCCGGAGCTTCTAACTATGGCTACACCTTC.

CDR3 DNA: TGTGCCAGCTCAGTTCGTAGAGGTCGGTCCGGACTAGCACATTACAATGAGCAGTTCTTC. This encodes CASSVRRGRSGLAHYNEQFF. The chain links TRBV11-2 to TRBJ2-1, with 8 bases that match TRBD2. The V gene end was trimmed by 8 bases and the J gene end by 4 bases; junction bases not matched to a gene: 25. Germline V gene data show CDR1 as SGHAT and CDR2 as FQNNGV. This CDR3 has 20 amino acids.

This clonotype was counted many times. V is TRBV6-1 and J is TRBJ2-2; 7 bases are shared with TRBD2. Germline CDR1 MNHNS, CDR2 SASEGT. The CDR3 is 15 amino acids. V gave up 5 bases and J gave up 1 base; unmatched junction bases: 4. The CDR3 is CASSWDYRNTGELFF. CDR3 bases: TGTGCCAGCAGTTGGGACTACCGGAACACCGGGGAGCTGTTTTTT.

This clonotype has only one observation. V and J are TRBV10-3 and TRBJ2-6; TRBD2 matches 7 bases. The CDR3 runs 17 residues. Germline V CDR1 and CDR2: ENHRY, SYGVKD. V dropped 8 bases and J dropped 0; count of bases not matched to a gene: 10. For the CDR3, the DNA is TGTGCCATCGGAGCCGGGGGGTCCCGCTCTGGGGCCAACGTCCTGACTTTC. Translated, it gives CAIGAGGSRSGANVLTF.

This clonotype was recorded a few times. The chain joins TRBV27 to TRBJ2-7, with unresolved D. The CDR3 is 13 amino acids. CDR1 and CDR2 from the germline V gene are MNHEY and SMNVEV (reference sequence). V shed 6 bases and J shed 3 bases, with 12 bases lying between them. The CDR3 protein is CASRLRGGYEQYF. CDR3 nucleotide sequence: TGTGCCAGCAGGTTGAGAGGTGGCTACGAGCAGTACTTC.

This clonotype showed up many times. The chain combines TRBV12-3 or TRBV12-4 with TRBJ1-2; 8 nucleotides agree with TRBD1. The length of the CDR3 is 13 residues. V was pared by 6 bases and J by 4 bases, with 4 bases of the junction left unmatched. CDR3 amino acids: CASRPTGGYGYTF. The CDR3 DNA reads TGTGCCAGCAGGCCTACAGGGGGCTATGGCTACACCTTC.

This clonotype occurred a few times. This chain joins TRBV5-1 and TRBJ2-6; TRBD1 is a possible D gene (6 bases). This CDR3 region has 17 residues. Germline lookup yields CDR1 SGHRS and CDR2 YFSETQ. The germline V and J ends were trimmed by 4 bases and 0 bases, with 14 bases remaining between them. The CDR3 DNA sequence: TGCGCCAGCAGCACCAGGGGAACCCTCTCTGGGGCCAACGTCCTGACTTTC. Its protein is CASSTRGTLSGANVLTF. Supplemented by reference TRBV5-1 and TRBJ2-6, the full variable domain reads KAGVTQTPRYLIKTRGQQVTLSCSPISGHRSVSWYQQTPGQGLQFLFEYFSETQRNKGNFPGRFSGRQFSNSRSEMNVSTLELGDSALYLCASSTRGTLSGANVLTFGAGSRLTVL.

This clonotype was seen only a few times. The V call is TRBV24-1, the J call TRBJ1-4; unclear D gene. Trimming cost V 8 bases and J 4 bases, with 4 bases left between them. The CDR3 totals 11 residues. Germline V gene data show CDR1 as KGHDR and CDR2 as SFDVKD. CDR3 amino acids: CATMVNEKLFF. The DNA for the CDR3 is TGTGCCACCATGGTTAATGAAAAACTGTTTTTT.

The table lists this clonotype with many counts. The gene calls are TRBV7-2 and TRBJ2-5, with 10 bases fitting TRBD2. The germline V gene has CDR1 SGHTA and CDR2 FQGNSA. With V trimmed by 4 bases and J by 5 bases, 10 bases remained unmatched. There are 16 residues in the CDR3. The CDR3 DNA reads TGTGCCAGCAGCTCTAGATCTAGCGGGAGTAGGGAGACCCAGTACTTC. Translation: CASSSRSSGSRETQYF.

This sequence joins TRBV3-1 and TRBJ1-6; TRBD1 aligns across 7 bases. Looked up from germline, CDR1 is LGHDT and CDR2 is YNNKEL (reference sequence). The V segment lost 3 bases and the J segment 4 bases; nucleotides outside the gene matches: 3. The CDR3 extends over 15 amino acids. CDR3 in amino acids: CASSHPGQYNSPLHF. The CDR3 coding sequence is TGTGCCAGCAGCCACCCGGGACAGTATAATTCACCCCTCCACTTT. The entire variable domain, with the rest obtained from reference TRBV3-1 and TRBJ1-6, is as follows: DTAVSQTPKYLVTQMGNDKSIKCEQNLGHDTMYWYKQDSKKFLKIMFSYNNKELIINETVPNRFSPKSPDKAHLNLHINSLELGDSAVYFCASSHPGQYNSPLHFGNGTRLTVT.

This clonotype appeared many times. The chain carries TRBV20-1 and TRBJ1-2; 9 bases map to TRBD1. The CDR3 runs to 12 residues. Germline V CDR1 and CDR2: DFQATT, SNEGSKA (reference sequence). Trimming removed 6 bases from V and 3 bases from J; junction bases left unmatched: 2. CDR3 protein: CSAQGADYGYTF. The CDR3 region has the DNA TGCAGTGCACAGGGGGCTGACTATGGCTACACCTTC.

This clonotype was observed many times. V is TRBV5-8 and J is TRBJ2-5; TRBD1 matches at 7 bases. CDR1 is SGHTS and CDR2 is YDEGEE in the germline V gene. V lost 0 bases and J lost 5; bases outside the gene matches: 1. This CDR3 region has 13 residues. CDR3: CASSLVDRETQYF. For the CDR3, the DNA is TGTGCCAGCAGCTTGGTGGACAGGGAGACCCAGTACTTC.

This clonotype appeared a few times. V usage is TRBV7-6 and J usage is TRBJ2-5, with 7 bases identical to TRBD2. J was trimmed by 2 bases and V by 1 base; bases with no gene match: 7. The V gene's germline CDR1 is SGHVS and CDR2 FNYEAQ. The CDR3 sequence is 16 residues long. The CDR3 reads CASSLGGASGQETQYF. As DNA, the CDR3 is TGTGCCAGCAGCTTAGGGGGCGCTAGCGGTCAAGAGACCCAGTACTTC. Based on the CDR3 plus reference TRBV7-6 and TRBJ2-5, the full variable domain is GAGVSQSPRYKVTKRGQDVALRCDPISGHVSLYWYRQALGQGPEFLTYFNYEAQQDKSGLPNDRFSAERPEGSISTLTIQRTEQRDSAMYRCASSLGGASGQETQYFGPGTRLLVL.

The V gene is TRBV7-2, the J gene TRBJ2-5, with TRBD1 matching over 8 bases. V was pared by 1 base and J by 4 bases, with 11 bases of the junction left unmatched. Germline assignment: CDR1 SGHTA and CDR2 FQGNSA. There are 17 residues in the CDR3. This CDR3 reads CASSLVHGGTGGETQYF. In DNA form, the CDR3 reads TGTGCCAGCAGCTTAGTTCACGGCGGGACAGGTGGAGAGACCCAGTACTTC.

The J gene is TRBJ2-5, the V gene TRBV12-3 or TRBV12-4; maybe TRBD2 (6 bases). This CDR3 region has 14 residues. V was clipped by 3 bases and J by 3 bases, with 11 bases between them. CDR3 sequence reads: CASSFRGKKETQYF. CDR3 nucleotides: TGTGCCAGCAGTTTCCGGGGGAAAAAAGAGACCCAGTACTTC.

The genes are TRBV19 and TRBJ1-5; perhaps TRBD1 as D (5 bases). The V and J ends lost 3 bases and 7 bases respectively, with 10 bases between them. Germline loops: CDR1 LNHDA, CDR2 SQIVND (reference sequence). This CDR3 has 13 amino acids. CDR3 residues: CASSIGGRQPQHF. The CDR3 nucleotides are TGTGCCAGTAGTATCGGGGGAAGACAGCCCCAGCATTTT.

The V gene is TRBV29-1, the J gene TRBJ1-1; D is undetermined. Trimming removed 7 bases at V and 4 bases at J, with 13 bases between. The germline V gene encodes CDR1 SQVTM and CDR2 ANQGSEA. The CDR3 extends over 12 amino acids. Here the CDR3 reads CSAGRWSTEAFF. The CDR3 nucleotides read TGCAGCGCTGGACGCTGGAGCACTGAAGCTTTCTTT.

There are many counts of this clonotype. This sequence joins TRBV13 and TRBJ2-7, with 10 bases fitting TRBD2. The germline V gene has CDR1 PRHDT and CDR2 FYEKMQ (reference sequence). The CDR3 contains 15 residues. J was trimmed by 2 bases and V by 4 bases; bases with no gene match: 5. The CDR3 spells CASSSGTSEPYEQYF. The CDR3 bases are TGTGCCAGCAGCTCCGGGACTAGCGAGCCCTACGAGCAGTACTTC.

This clonotype was counted many times. The rearrangement links TRBV6-2 or TRBV6-3 to TRBJ1-5; tentatively, D is TRBD1 (5 bases). Trimming cost V 8 bases and J 5 bases, with 16 bases left between them. Germline lookup yields CDR1 MNHEY and CDR2 SVGEGT. CDR3 size: 14 residues. CDR3 residues: CASGPGGAHQPQHF. In DNA form, the CDR3 reads TGTGCCAGCGGTCCGGGAGGGGCCCATCAGCCCCAGCATTTT.

Many counts were recorded for this clonotype. The chain employs TRBV9 and TRBJ2-5; TRBD2 agrees at 10 bases. This CDR3 spans 17 amino acids. V lost 0 bases to trimming and J lost 1 base; unmatched junction nucleotides: 6. Germline V lookup: CDR1 SGDLS, CDR2 YYNGEE. The CDR3 spells CASSVGSGTSAQETQYF. As DNA, the CDR3 is TGTGCCAGCAGCGTAGGAAGCGGGACTAGCGCCCAAGAGACCCAGTACTTC.

Concerning this clonotype itself: A read error is possible here, since a much larger clone lies one base away. V and J are TRBV7-2 and TRBJ1-4, with TRBD1 as a possible D gene (5 bases). This CDR3 region has 15 residues. Germline lookup yields CDR1 SGHTA and CDR2 FQGNSA. CDR3 residues: CASSQGVATNEKPFF. The CDR3 DNA reads as TGTGCCAGCAGCCAGGGTGTTGCAACTAATGAAAAACCGTTTTTT. The full variable domain, rest sourced from reference TRBV7-2 and TRBJ1-4, is GAGVSQSPSNKVTEKGKDVELRCDPISGHTALYWYRQSLGQGLEFLIYFQGNSAPDKSGLPSDRFSAERTGGSVSTLTIQRTQQEDSAVYLCASSQGVATNEKPFFGSGTQLSVL.

This clonotype was seen at least ten times. The CDR3 sequence is CASSQGGTLNTEAFF. The DNA for the CDR3 is TGTGCCAGCAGCCAAGGCGGGACATTGAACACTGAAGCTTTCTTT. V is TRBV3-1 and J is TRBJ1-1; maybe TRBD1 (6 bases). The CDR3 totals 15 residues. The germline CDR1 and CDR2 sequences are LGHDT and YNNKEL (reference sequence). The germline V and J ends were trimmed by 1 base and 0 bases, with 9 bases remaining between them.

At least ten counts were recorded for this clonotype. One end of the junction fails to match germline, which may point to a read error. The V and J genes are TRBV7-9 and TRBJ2-1; D not certain. CDR3 length: 16 residues. Germline assignment: CDR1 SEHNR and CDR2 FQNEAQ (reference sequence). This CDR3 reads CASSLALTNSHNEQFF. DNA for the CDR3: TGTGCCAGCAGCTTAGCGCTAACAAACTCCCACAATGAGCAGTTCTTC.